A selection of T cell receptor beta chains follows, all from one sample in a study of cytomegalovirus exposure and HLA in healthy donors. Using immunoSEQ multiplex PCR, the repertoire was profiled, and TCRdb retains in-frame clones only, with some absent. The sample holds roughly 150,000 clones, approximately 93% seen once. The sequencing input was PBMCs. These receptors were collected from a man between 18 and 29 years old in good health and CMV-seronegative. CDR3s include the opening cysteine and the closing phenylalanine or tryptophan. A D gene is named only where the DNA matches it firmly. Clone sizes are given selectively: once, few, many, or a class where the clone is expanded.

abundance	d_gene	j_gene	v_gene	CDR3aa	CDR3nt
once	TRBD1	TRBJ2-2	TRBV19	CASSIGTGGAGGELFF	TGTGCCAGTAGTATTGGGACAGGGGGCGCCGGCGGGGAGCTGTTTTTT
-	-	TRBJ1-1	TRBV27	CASSFLTTAGDTEAFF	TGTGCCAGCAGTTTTTTGACAACTGCGGGGGACACTGAAGCTTTCTTT
once	-	TRBJ2-1	TRBV10-3	CAISEQLASLGNEQFF	TGTGCCATCAGTGAGCAACTAGCCTCCCTTGGAAATGAGCAGTTCTTC
-	-	TRBJ1-5	TRBV9	CASSPGGGNQPQHF	TGTGCCAGCAGCCCCGGGGGAGGCAATCAGCCCCAGCATTTT
-	TRBD1	TRBJ2-2	TRBV10-3	CATGTGPVNTGELFF	TGTGCCACAGGGACAGGCCCAGTCAACACCGGGGAGCTGTTTTTT
-	-	TRBJ2-3	TRBV4-2	CASSQTGTSTDTQYF	TGTGCCAGCAGCCAAACGGGGACAAGTACAGATACGCAGTATTTT
-	-	TRBJ1-2	TRBV9	CASSDGGYYGYTF	TGTGCCAGCAGCGACGGGGGTTACTATGGCTACACCTTC
-	-	TRBJ2-1	TRBV7-6	CASSARDNEQFF	TGTGCCAGCAGCGCTAGAGACAATGAGCAGTTCTTC
-	-	TRBJ2-3	TRBV19	CASSNGREQNTQYF	TGTGCCAGTAGTAACGGACGGGAGCAGAATACGCAGTATTTT
-	-	TRBJ2-7	TRBV27	CASSAAGISYEQYF	TGTGCCAGCAGTGCCGCAGGGATCTCCTACGAGCAGTACTTC
-	-	TRBJ1-1	TRBV5-6	CASSLGGNTEAFF	TGTGCCAGCAGCTTGGGCGGGAACACTGAAGCTTTCTTT
-	-	TRBJ1-1	TRBV2	CASSQNTEAFF	TGTGCCAGCAGTCAGAACACTGAAGCTTTCTTT
-	-	TRBJ2-2	TRBV5-5	CASSFGRGLSNTGELFF	TGTGCCAGCAGCTTTGGACGAGGACTAAGTAACACCGGGGAGCTGTTTTTT
-	TRBD1	TRBJ1-5	TRBV6-1	CASSARRQGTQHF	TGTGCCAGCAGTGCCCGCCGACAGGGAACCCAGCATTTT
-	TRBD1	TRBJ1-4	TRBV19	CASRTTGNEKLFF	TGTGCCAGTAGAACGACAGGGAATGAAAAACTGTTTTTT
-	TRBD1	TRBJ1-5	TRBV13	CASSGGRTGGSQPQHF	TGTGCCAGCAGCGGGGGCCGGACAGGGGGCTCTCAGCCCCAGCATTTT